The subject of this entry is one TCR beta chain. Its antigen is currently unknown. Amplification used 60 Vbeta primers and 13 Jbeta primers. The protocol was immunoSEQ multiplex PCR, while the TCRdb copy is restricted to in-frame clones and leaves out a portion. The top ten hold around 2% of the sample, which has 210,000 or so clones, almost 80% seen once. The entry originates in a study of cytomegalovirus exposure and HLA in healthy donors. The overall study: Early released data comprised around 85 million unique TCRs from HLA-typed donors. Study outcomes and limitations: Specificity for CMV antigens was confirmed in vitro for a few of the CMV-associated chains.

The V gene lost 6 bases and the J gene lost 0 bases, with 12 bases spanning the gap. The germline CDR1 and CDR2 sequences are GTSNPN and SVGIG (reference sequence). The CDR3 consists of 13 residues. The receptor's source is a young man in good health and CMV-seronegative. The sequencing input was PBMCs. The J gene is TRBJ2-7, the V gene TRBV30; D possibly corresponds to TRBD2 (5 bases). The CDR3 loop reads CACRTGYSYEQYF. DNA of the CDR3: TGTGCCTGTCGGACGGGGTACTCCTACGAGCAGTACTTC.